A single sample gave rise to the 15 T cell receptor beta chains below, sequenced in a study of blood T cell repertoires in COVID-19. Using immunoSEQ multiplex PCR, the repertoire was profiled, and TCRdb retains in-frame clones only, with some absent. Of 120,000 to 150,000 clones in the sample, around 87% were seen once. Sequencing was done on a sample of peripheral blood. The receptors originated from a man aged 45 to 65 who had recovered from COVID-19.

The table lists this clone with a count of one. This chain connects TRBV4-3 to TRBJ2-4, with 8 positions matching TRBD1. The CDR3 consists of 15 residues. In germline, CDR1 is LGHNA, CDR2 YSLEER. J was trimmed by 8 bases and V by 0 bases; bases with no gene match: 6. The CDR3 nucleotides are TGCGCCAGCAGCCAAGAGTCCGGGACAGGTCACATTCAGTACTTC. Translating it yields CASSQESGTGHIQYF.

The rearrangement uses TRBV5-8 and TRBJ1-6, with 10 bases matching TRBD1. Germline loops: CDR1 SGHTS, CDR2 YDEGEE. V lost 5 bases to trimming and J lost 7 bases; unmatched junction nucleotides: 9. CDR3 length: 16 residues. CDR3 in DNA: TGTGCCAGCAGAATTGACAGGGGGCCGGAAAATTCACCCCTCCACTTT. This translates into CASRIDRGPENSPLHF.

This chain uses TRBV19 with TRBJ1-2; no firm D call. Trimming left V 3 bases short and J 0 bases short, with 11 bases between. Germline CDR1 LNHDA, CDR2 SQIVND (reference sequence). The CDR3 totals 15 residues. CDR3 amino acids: CASSIWNRANYGYTF. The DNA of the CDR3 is TGTGCCAGTAGTATCTGGAACAGAGCTAACTATGGCTACACCTTC. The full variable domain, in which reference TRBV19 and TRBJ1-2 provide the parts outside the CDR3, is DGGITQSPKYLFRKEGQNVTLSCEQNLNHDAMYWYRQDPGQGLRLIYYSQIVNDFQKGDIAEGYSVSREKKESFPLTVTSAQKNPTAFYLCASSIWNRANYGYTFGSGTRLTVV.

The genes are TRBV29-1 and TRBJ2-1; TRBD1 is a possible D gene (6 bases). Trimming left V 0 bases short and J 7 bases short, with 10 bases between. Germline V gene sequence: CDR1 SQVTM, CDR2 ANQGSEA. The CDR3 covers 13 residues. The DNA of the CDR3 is TGCAGCGTTGAAGATTTCCAGGGGAATGAGCAGTTCTTC. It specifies CSVEDFQGNEQFF.

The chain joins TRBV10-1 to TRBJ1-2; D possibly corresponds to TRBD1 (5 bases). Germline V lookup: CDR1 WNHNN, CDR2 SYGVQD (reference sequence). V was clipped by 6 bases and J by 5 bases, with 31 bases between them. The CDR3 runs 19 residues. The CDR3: CASRLAWGKLPGLGYGYTF. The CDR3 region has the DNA TGCGCCAGCAGGTTAGCCTGGGGGAAGCTGCCGGGACTAGGGTATGGCTACACCTTC.

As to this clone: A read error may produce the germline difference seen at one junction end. CDR3 bases: TGTGCCTGGGGGACAGGGGTATCGACCAACTTC. This sequence encodes CAWGTGVSTNF. The gene calls are TRBV30 and TRBJ1-2, with TRBD1 matching over 10 bases. This CDR3 is built from 11 residues. Germline lookup yields CDR1 GTSNPN and CDR2 SVGIG (reference sequence).

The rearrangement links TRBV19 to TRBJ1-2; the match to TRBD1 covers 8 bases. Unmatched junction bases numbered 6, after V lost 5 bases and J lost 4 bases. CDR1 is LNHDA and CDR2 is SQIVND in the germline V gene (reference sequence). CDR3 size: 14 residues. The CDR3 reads CASSGGDRLYGYTF. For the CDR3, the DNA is TGTGCCAGTAGTGGTGGGGACAGGCTCTATGGCTACACCTTC.

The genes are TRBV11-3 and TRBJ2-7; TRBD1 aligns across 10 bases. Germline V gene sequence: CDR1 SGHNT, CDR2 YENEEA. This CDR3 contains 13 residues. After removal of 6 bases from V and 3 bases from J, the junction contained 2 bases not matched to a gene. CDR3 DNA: TGTGCCAGCAGACGGACAGGGGGCTACGAGCAGTACTTC. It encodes CASRRTGGYEQYF.

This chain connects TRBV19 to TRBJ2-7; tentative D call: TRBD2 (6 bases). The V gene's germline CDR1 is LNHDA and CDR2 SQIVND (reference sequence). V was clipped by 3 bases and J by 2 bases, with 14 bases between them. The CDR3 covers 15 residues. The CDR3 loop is CASSIGRGIAYEQYF. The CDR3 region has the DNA TGTGCCAGTAGTATCGGGAGAGGGATCGCCTACGAGCAGTACTTC.

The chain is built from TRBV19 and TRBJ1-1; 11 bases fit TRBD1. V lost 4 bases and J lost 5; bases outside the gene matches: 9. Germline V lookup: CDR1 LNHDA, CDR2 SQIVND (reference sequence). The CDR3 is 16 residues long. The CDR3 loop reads CASSKGQGAALTEAFF. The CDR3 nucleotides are TGTGCCAGTAGTAAAGGACAGGGGGCCGCACTGACTGAAGCTTTCTTT.

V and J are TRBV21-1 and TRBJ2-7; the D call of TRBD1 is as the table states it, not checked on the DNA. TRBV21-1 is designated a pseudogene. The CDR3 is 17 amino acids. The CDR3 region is CASTLYLLQESSYEQYF. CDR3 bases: TGTGCCAGCACCCTCTACCTCCTACAGGAGAGCTCCTACGAGCAGTACTTC.

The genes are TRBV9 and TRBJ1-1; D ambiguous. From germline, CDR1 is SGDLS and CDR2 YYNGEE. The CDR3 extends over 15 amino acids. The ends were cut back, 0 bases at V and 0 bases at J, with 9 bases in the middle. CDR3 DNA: TGTGCCAGCAGCGTAGGAGGGAGTATGAACACTGAAGCTTTCTTT. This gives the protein CASSVGGSMNTEAFF.

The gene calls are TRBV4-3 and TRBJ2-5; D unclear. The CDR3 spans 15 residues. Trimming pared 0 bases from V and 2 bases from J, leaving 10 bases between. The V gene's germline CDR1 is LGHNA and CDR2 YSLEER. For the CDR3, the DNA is TGCGCCAGCAGCCAAGATTGGGCGCCGCAAGAGACCCAGTACTTC. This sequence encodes CASSQDWAPQETQYF.

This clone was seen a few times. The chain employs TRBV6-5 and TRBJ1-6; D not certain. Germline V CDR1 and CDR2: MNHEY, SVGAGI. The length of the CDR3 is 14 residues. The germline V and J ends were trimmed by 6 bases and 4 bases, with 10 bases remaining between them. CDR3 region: CASSPGLYNSPLHF. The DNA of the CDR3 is TGTGCCAGCAGCCCGGGTCTATATAATTCACCCCTCCACTTT.

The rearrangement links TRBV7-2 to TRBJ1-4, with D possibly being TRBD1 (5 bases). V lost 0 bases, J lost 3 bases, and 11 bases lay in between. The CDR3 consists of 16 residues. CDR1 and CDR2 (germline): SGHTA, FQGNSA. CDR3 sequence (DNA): TGTGCCAGCAGCTTAGCGTTAGCAGGGTCTAATGAAAAACTGTTTTTT. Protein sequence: CASSLALAGSNEKLFF.